Listed here are 31 T cell receptor beta chains from one sample, sequenced in a study of technical replicates of blood from several donors. Profiling relied on immunoSEQ multiplex PCR, and the TCRdb table lists in-frame clones only, not all of them. The table has around 80,000 clones, about 88% seen once. The sample consisted of T cells isolated from PBMCs. These receptors were collected from a human donor in good health.

This clone was observed a single time. V usage is TRBV30 and J usage is TRBJ2-7; D gene unclear. V was trimmed by 0 bases and J by 5 bases, leaving 5 bases between them. Germline-derived CDR1 and CDR2 are GTSNPN and SVGIG (reference sequence). CDR3 length: 11 residues. Here the CDR3 DNA reads TGTGCCTGGAGTGTAAGCCACGAGCAGTACTTC. Its translation: CAWSVSHEQYF.

The V gene is TRBV7-8, the J gene TRBJ1-5; D might be TRBD1 (5 bases). Germline lookup yields CDR1 SGHVS and CDR2 FQNEAQ. The V end was cut by 1 base, the J end by 7 bases, with 11 bases between. The CDR3 is 14 amino acids. This chain's CDR3 is CASSLGRGNQPQHF. The CDR3 DNA sequence: TGTGCCAGCAGCTTAGGGCGGGGGAACCAGCCCCAGCATTTT.

The chain uses TRBV30 and TRBJ1-6, with D unresolved. This CDR3 has 14 residues. The germline V and J ends were trimmed by 0 bases and 13 bases, with 16 bases remaining between them. The germline gives CDR1 GTSNPN, CDR2 SVGIG (reference sequence). For the CDR3, the DNA is TGTGCCTGGAGTGTACCACCGAGACACGGCCCCCTCCACTTT. Its translation: CAWSVPPRHGPLHF.

This sequence joins TRBV29-1 and TRBJ2-7; D is uncertain. Germline CDR1 and CDR2: SQVTM and ANQGSEA. CDR3 length: 13 residues. Trimming removed 1 base from V and 0 bases from J, with 7 bases in between. This chain's CDR3 is CSVEAADSYEQYF. The CDR3 DNA reads TGCAGCGTTGAAGCCGCGGACTCCTACGAGCAGTACTTC.

The genes are TRBV28 and TRBJ2-7; D possibly corresponds to TRBD2 (6 bases). The CDR3 is 13 residues long. The germline CDR1 and CDR2 sequences are MDHEN and SYDVKM. Trimming pared 5 bases from V and 5 bases from J, leaving 13 bases between. The CDR3 DNA reads as TGTGCCAGCAGTCCGGCGGGATACGACGAGCAGTACTTC. Translation gives CASSPAGYDEQYF.

This clone was recorded once. The CDR3 reads CASSQEADRAYQPQHF. CDR3 bases: TGCGCCAGCAGCCAAGAGGCGGACAGGGCCTATCAGCCCCAGCATTTT. The rearrangement joins TRBV4-3 to TRBJ1-5; 8 bases are shared with TRBD1. CDR3 length: 16 amino acids. The trim removed 0 bases at V and 5 bases at J, leaving 6 bases unmatched. Germline-derived CDR1 and CDR2 are LGHNA and YSLEER.

This chain uses TRBV27 with TRBJ2-7; D might be TRBD2 (6 bases). Trimming removed 2 bases from V and 6 bases from J, with 17 bases in between. Germline V gene data show CDR1 as MNHEY and CDR2 as SMNVEV (reference sequence). There are 15 residues in the CDR3. The DNA of the CDR3 is TGTGCCAGCAGTTTAATCGCAGGGTCGGGGGTCGAGCAGTACTTC. Encoded protein: CASSLIAGSGVEQYF.

V gene TRBV19 combines with J gene TRBJ2-7; 9 nucleotides agree with TRBD2. Germline values: CDR1 LNHDA, CDR2 SQIVND (reference sequence). The junction had 4 bases not matched to a gene; V was cut back by 6 bases and J by 4 bases. The CDR3 totals 13 residues. The DNA for the CDR3 is TGTGCCAGTAGCGGGACTAGCTCGTACGAGCAGTACTTC. Its protein product is CASSGTSSYEQYF.

The chain carries TRBV18 and TRBJ2-3, with D perhaps matching TRBD2 (6 bases). The CDR3 runs to 16 residues. Germline assignment: CDR1 KGHSH and CDR2 LQKENI. Trimming took off 6 bases at V and 2 bases at J, with 18 bases between the two ends. The CDR3 protein is CASSFRTTDSTDTQYF. CDR3 nucleotides: TGTGCCAGCTCTTTTCGGACTACCGACTCCACAGATACGCAGTATTTT.

The CDR3 is CASSLEQREGGTDTQYF. Written as DNA, the CDR3 is TGTGCCAGCAGCTTAGAGCAGCGGGAGGGTGGCACAGATACGCAGTATTTT. The J gene is TRBJ2-3, the V gene TRBV11-2, with 10 bases fitting TRBD2. Trimming at V came to 0 bases and at J to 1 base, leaving 4 bases not matched to a gene. The germline V gene encodes CDR1 SGHAT and CDR2 FQNNGV. CDR3 length equals 17 residues.

The chain links TRBV6-1 to TRBJ2-1, with 9 positions matching TRBD2. The CDR3 spans 16 residues. V shed 3 bases and J 4 bases; nucleotides not matched to a gene: 7. Germline V gives CDR1 MNHNS, CDR2 SASEGT. The chain's CDR3 is CASSDHPSGIYNEQFF. The DNA of the CDR3 is TGTGCCAGCAGTGATCACCCTAGCGGGATATACAATGAGCAGTTCTTC.

This clone appeared a single time. This chain joins TRBV6-5 and TRBJ2-5; 12 nucleotides match TRBD1. The CDR3 is made up of 16 amino acids. CDR1 is MNHEY, CDR2 SVGAGI, per germline. The ends lost 2 bases at V and 7 bases at J; junction bases unmatched: 8. CDR3 coding DNA: TGTGCCAGCAGTTACACCGGGACAGGGGGCTGGGGGACCCAGTACTTC. Translating gives CASSYTGTGGWGTQYF.

The genes are TRBV2 and TRBJ2-5; 8 nucleotides match TRBD1. CDR3 length: 14 residues. Trimming took 3 bases from V and 5 from J; bases not matched to a gene: 5. CDR1 and CDR2 (germline): SNHLY, FYNNEI. CDR3 nucleotide sequence: TGTGCCAGCAGTGATGGCAGGGGGCGCGAGACCCAGTACTTC. This gives the protein CASSDGRGRETQYF.

The genes are TRBV19 and TRBJ1-4; TRBD1 is a possible D gene (5 bases). The CDR3 extends over 13 amino acids. V lost 7 bases and J lost 10, with 16 bases in between. The germline V gene has CDR1 LNHDA and CDR2 SQIVND (reference sequence). CDR3 coding DNA: TGTGCCAGTAATTATCAAGGGGTGGGAAAACTGTTTTTT. It yields the protein CASNYQGVGKLFF. The variable domain in full, with the rest retrieved from reference TRBV19 and TRBJ1-4, is DGGITQSPKYLFRKEGQNVTLSCEQNLNHDAMYWYRQDPGQGLRLIYYSQIVNDFQKGDIAEGYSVSREKKESFPLTVTSAQKNPTAFYLCASNYQGVGKLFFGSGTQLSVL.

The chain combines TRBV7-3 with TRBJ1-3; possible D gene TRBD1, 6 bases. V was shortened by 6 bases and J by 4 bases, with 19 bases between the two germline ends. Germline V lookup: CDR1 SGHTA, CDR2 FQGTGA. The CDR3 is 16 residues long. DNA of the CDR3: TGTGCCAGCAGTTCCGGAGGGGGGGCACGAGGAAACACCATATATTTT. Protein sequence: CASSSGGGARGNTIYF.

CDR3 DNA: TGTGCCAGCAGTGAAAGTTCCTACTCTGAGAACTACGAGCAGTACTTC. It codes for CASSESSYSENYEQYF. V and J are TRBV6-1 and TRBJ2-7; no reliable D call. Trimming shortened V by 2 bases and J by 3 bases, and 17 bases separated the two germline ends. Germline V gives CDR1 MNHNS, CDR2 SASEGT. CDR3 length: 16 residues.

V and J are TRBV28 and TRBJ2-7, with D possibly matching TRBD2 (6 bases). This CDR3 has 12 residues. Trimming took 8 bases from V and 4 from J, leaving 12 bases between them. Germline loops: CDR1 MDHEN, CDR2 SYDVKM. The CDR3 DNA sequence: TGTGCCAGCTCTGTCCTAGCGTACGAGCAGTACTTC. Translation: CASSVLAYEQYF.

This chain links TRBV6-5 with TRBJ2-2; the match to TRBD2 covers 8 bases. CDR1 and CDR2 (germline): MNHEY, SVGAGI. After removal of 2 bases from V and 5 bases from J, the junction contained 1 base not matched to a gene. The CDR3 contains 14 residues. As DNA, the CDR3 is TGTGCCAGCAGTTACCGGGAGGGGACCGGGGAGCTGTTTTTT. Translation gives CASSYREGTGELFF.

V gene TRBV11-3 combines with J gene TRBJ2-7; no clear D gene. CDR3 size: 11 residues. Germline CDR1 is SGHNT and CDR2 is YENEEA. V was cut by 5 bases and J by 2 bases, with 4 bases left in between. Here the CDR3 reads CASSGPYEQYF. The CDR3 DNA follows: TGTGCCAGCAGCGGGCCCTACGAGCAGTACTTC.

V usage is TRBV19 and J usage is TRBJ1-5, with D tentatively TRBD1 (5 bases). This CDR3 is built from 18 residues. The V gene lost 5 bases and the J gene lost 0 bases, with 20 bases spanning the gap. Germline V gene lookup returns CDR1 LNHDA and CDR2 SQIVND (reference sequence). For the CDR3, the DNA is TGTGCCAGTAGTGGAGGGACTTACTACGCTTATAGCAATCAGCCCCAGCATTTT. Protein product: CASSGGTYYAYSNQPQHF. Together with reference TRBV19 and TRBJ1-5, the CDR3 gives the full variable domain: DGGITQSPKYLFRKEGQNVTLSCEQNLNHDAMYWYRQDPGQGLRLIYYSQIVNDFQKGDIAEGYSVSREKKESFPLTVTSAQKNPTAFYLCASSGGTYYAYSNQPQHFGDGTRLSIL.

The chain employs TRBV9 and TRBJ1-2, with 7 bases identical to TRBD1. The CDR3 spans 14 residues. With 4 bases clipped from V and 4 bases from J, the junction kept 7 bases outside the gene matches. Germline V CDR1 and CDR2: SGDLS, YYNGEE. The CDR3 spells CASSSPGQSYGYTF. DNA for the CDR3: TGTGCCAGCAGCTCTCCGGGACAGTCCTATGGCTACACCTTC.

V gene TRBV5-4 combines with J gene TRBJ2-1, with D possibly being TRBD2 (5 bases). Trimming pared 4 bases from V and 6 bases from J, leaving 11 bases between. The length of the CDR3 is 13 residues. The germline V gene has CDR1 SGHNT and CDR2 YYREEE (reference sequence). Written as DNA, the CDR3 is TGTGCCAGCAGCCCGACTAATATCAATGAGCAGTTCTTC. Translated: CASSPTNINEQFF.

In DNA form, the CDR3 reads TGTGCTAGCGGACAGGGTTATAGCAATCAGCCCCAGCATTTT. Protein: CASGQGYSNQPQHF. The V and J genes are TRBV12-5 and TRBJ1-5; TRBD1 matches at 8 bases. This CDR3 comprises 14 residues. V was pared by 9 bases and J by 0 bases, with 4 bases of the junction left unmatched. Germline CDR1 and CDR2: LGHNT and FRNRAP.

This clone appeared a few times. In the same sample, other DNA sequences code for this CDR3. The chain has TRBV7-9 and TRBJ1-5; 9 bases fit TRBD1. The CDR3 has 13 amino acids. V dropped 5 bases and J dropped 5; count of bases not matched to a gene: 1. CDR1 and CDR2 from the germline V gene are SEHNR and FQNEAQ (reference sequence). The CDR3: CASSRTGDQPQHF. CDR3 sequence (DNA): TGTGCCAGCAGCCGGACAGGGGATCAGCCCCAGCATTTT.

The chain links TRBV6-5 to TRBJ1-1; D gene uncertain. The V end was cut by 2 bases, the J end by 1 base, with 11 bases between. There are 15 residues in the CDR3. Looked up from germline, CDR1 is MNHEY and CDR2 is SVGAGI. The CDR3, as DNA: TGTGCCAGCAGTTACCTAACAGACCCGAACACTGAAGCTTTCTTT. Its protein is CASSYLTDPNTEAFF.

The chain couples TRBV7-9 to TRBJ2-7; unclear D gene. The germline V gene encodes CDR1 SEHNR and CDR2 FQNEAQ (reference sequence). V was cut by 0 bases and J by 5 bases, with 8 bases left in between. The CDR3 has 13 amino acids. CDR3 amino acids: CASSLAPRDEQYF. In nucleotides, the CDR3 is TGTGCCAGCAGCTTAGCCCCCCGGGACGAGCAGTACTTC.

The rearrangement links TRBV7-9 to TRBJ2-1; TRBD2 aligns across 8 bases. Germline V gives CDR1 SEHNR, CDR2 FQNEAQ (reference sequence). V was clipped by 5 bases and J by 0 bases; unmatched bases: 9. This CDR3 is 17 amino acids long. The CDR3 DNA reads TGTGCCAGCAGCCCCGGGGGGGAGGGGCCCTCCTACAATGAGCAGTTCTTC. Translation gives CASSPGGEGPSYNEQFF.

The CDR3 bases are TGCGCCAGCAGCCAGACGCTGAACAGGGCCTACGAGCAGTACTTC. It encodes CASSQTLNRAYEQYF. The rearrangement joins TRBV4-3 to TRBJ2-7, with a tentative D call TRBD1 (6 bases). The CDR3 totals 15 residues. CDR1 and CDR2 from the germline V gene are LGHNA and YSLEER. The germline V and J ends were trimmed by 3 bases and 2 bases, with 14 bases remaining between them.

As concerns this clone: An end of the junction differs from the germline gene, which may be a read error. The chain's CDR3 is CASSSSLNSGELFF. The DNA of the CDR3 is TGCGCCAGCAGCTCATCTCTGAACTCCGGGGAGCTGTTTTTT. The V call is TRBV5-1, the J call TRBJ2-2; D not certain. The CDR3 covers 14 residues. Germline V CDR1 and CDR2: SGHRS, YFSETQ.

The J gene is TRBJ2-2, the V gene TRBV5-6; 8 bases are a match to TRBD2. Germline V gives CDR1 SGHDT, CDR2 YYEEEE. This CDR3 has 13 residues. V trimming: 2 bases; J trimming: 7 bases; junction bases outside the gene matches: 1. Here the CDR3 reads CASSFSGSGELFF. DNA for the CDR3: TGTGCCAGCAGCTTCAGCGGGAGCGGGGAGCTGTTTTTT.

The CDR3 nucleotides are TGTGCCAGCTCACCACCTAGCAGATTGGCTGGAAACACCATATATTTT. Protein product: CASSPPSRLAGNTIYF. The V gene is TRBV18, the J gene TRBJ1-3; D call uncertain. CDR1 KGHSH and CDR2 LQKENI come from the germline V gene. V shed 0 bases and J shed 2 bases, with 11 bases lying between them. The CDR3 covers 16 residues.